The present TCR beta chain was sequenced within a study of blood T cell repertoires in COVID-19. Study at large: COVID-19 samples collected from the United States, Italy and Spain covered acute and convalescent phases. PBMCs, B-cell-depleted T cells, or T cells were the source of the cDNA or gDNA that made up the material.

The authors' processing: From reference gene primer amplification, estimates of nucleated cell counts were derived. Clones were read by immunoSEQ multiplex PCR, and TCRdb kept only the in-frame ones, dropping some. V, J and clone size were drawn from that table, and D and trimming were deduced from the DNA. The data contain 70,000 or so clones, approximately 84% of them singletons. The trim removed 4 bases at V and 3 bases at J, leaving 9 bases unmatched. The CDR3 has 16 amino acids. The V gene's germline CDR1 is MGHRA and CDR2 YSYEKL. Seattle patients were enrolled during active infection and followed longitudinally.

The receptor's source is a man aged 35-49 years with COVID-19, enrolled during active disease. The rearrangement uses TRBV4-1 and TRBJ2-3; TRBD1 matches 8 bases. Specimen: peripheral blood. The CDR3 here is CASSRRRDRSTDTQYF. In DNA, the CDR3 is TGCGCCAGCAGCCGCAGACGGGACAGGAGTACAGATACGCAGTATTTT.